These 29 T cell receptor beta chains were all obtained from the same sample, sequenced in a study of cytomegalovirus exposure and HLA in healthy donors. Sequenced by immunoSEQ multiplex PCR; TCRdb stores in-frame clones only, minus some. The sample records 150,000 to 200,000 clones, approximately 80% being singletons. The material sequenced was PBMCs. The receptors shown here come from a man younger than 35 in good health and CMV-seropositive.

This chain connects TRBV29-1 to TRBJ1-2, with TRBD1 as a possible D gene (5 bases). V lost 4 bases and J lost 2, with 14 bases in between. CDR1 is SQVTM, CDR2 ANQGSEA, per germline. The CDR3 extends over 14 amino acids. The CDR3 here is CSVVLRQSNYGYTF. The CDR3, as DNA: TGCAGCGTTGTCTTACGACAGAGCAACTATGGCTACACCTTC.

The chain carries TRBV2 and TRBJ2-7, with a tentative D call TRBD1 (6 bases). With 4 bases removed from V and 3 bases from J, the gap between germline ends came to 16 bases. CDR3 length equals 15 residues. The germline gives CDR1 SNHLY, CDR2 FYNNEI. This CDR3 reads CASSASRQENYEQYF. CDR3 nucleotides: TGTGCCAGCAGTGCAAGTAGACAGGAAAACTACGAGCAGTACTTC.

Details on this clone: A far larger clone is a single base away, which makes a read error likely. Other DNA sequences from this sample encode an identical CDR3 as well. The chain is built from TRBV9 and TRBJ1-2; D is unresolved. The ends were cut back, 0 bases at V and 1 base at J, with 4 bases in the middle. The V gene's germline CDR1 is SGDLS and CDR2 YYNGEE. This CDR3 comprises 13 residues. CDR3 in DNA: TGTGCCAGCAGCGTAGACAATAACTATGGCTACACCTTC. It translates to CASSVDNNYGYTF.

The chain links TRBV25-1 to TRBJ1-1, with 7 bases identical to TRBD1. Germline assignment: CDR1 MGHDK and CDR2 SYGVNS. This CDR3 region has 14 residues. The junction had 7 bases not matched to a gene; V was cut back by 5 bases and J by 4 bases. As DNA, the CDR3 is TGTGCCAGCAGTCGACAGGGAATCGGCACTGAAGCTTTCTTT. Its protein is CASSRQGIGTEAFF.

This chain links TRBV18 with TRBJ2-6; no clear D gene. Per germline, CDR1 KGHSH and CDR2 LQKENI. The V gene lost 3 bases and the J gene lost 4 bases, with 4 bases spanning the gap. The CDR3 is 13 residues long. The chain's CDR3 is CASSPSGANVLTF. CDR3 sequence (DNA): TGTGCCAGCTCACCGTCGGGGGCCAACGTCCTGACTTTC.

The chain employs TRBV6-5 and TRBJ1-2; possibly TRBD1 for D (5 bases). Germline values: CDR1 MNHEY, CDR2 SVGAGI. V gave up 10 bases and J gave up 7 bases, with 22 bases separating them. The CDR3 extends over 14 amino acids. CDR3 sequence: CATTGSGQTLGYTF. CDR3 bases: TGTGCCACCACCGGGTCAGGGCAGACCCTTGGCTACACCTTC.

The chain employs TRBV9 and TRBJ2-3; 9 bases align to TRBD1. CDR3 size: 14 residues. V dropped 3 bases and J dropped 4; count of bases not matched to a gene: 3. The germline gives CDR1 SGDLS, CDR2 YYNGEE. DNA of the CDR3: TGTGCCAGCAGCGCGGACAGGGGCCCAGATACGCAGTATTTT. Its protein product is CASSADRGPDTQYF. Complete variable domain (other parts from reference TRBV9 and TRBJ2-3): DSGVTQTPKHLITATGQRVTLRCSPRSGDLSVYWYQQSLDQGLQFLIQYYNGEERAKGNILERFSAQQFPDLHSELNLSSLELGDSALYFCASSADRGPDTQYFGPGTRLTVL.

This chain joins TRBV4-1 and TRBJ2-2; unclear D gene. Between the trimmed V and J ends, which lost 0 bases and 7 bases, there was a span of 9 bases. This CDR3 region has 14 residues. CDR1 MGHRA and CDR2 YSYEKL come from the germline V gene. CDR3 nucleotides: TGCGCCAGCAGCCAAGAGTCACTTCTCGGGGAGCTGTTTTTT. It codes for CASSQESLLGELFF.

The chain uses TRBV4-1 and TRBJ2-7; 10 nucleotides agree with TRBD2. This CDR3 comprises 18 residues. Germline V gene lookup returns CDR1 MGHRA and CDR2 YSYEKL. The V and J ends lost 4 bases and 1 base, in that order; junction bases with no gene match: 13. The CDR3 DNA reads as TGCGCCAGCAGCCCGCATGGGGCTAGCGGGAGCTTATCCTACGAGCAGTACTTC. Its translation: CASSPHGASGSLSYEQYF.

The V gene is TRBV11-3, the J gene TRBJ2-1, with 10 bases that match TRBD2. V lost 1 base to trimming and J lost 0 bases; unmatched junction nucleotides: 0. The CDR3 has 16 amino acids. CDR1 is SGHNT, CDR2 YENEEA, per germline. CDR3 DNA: TGTGCCAGCAGCTTAGCTAGCGGGAGCTCCTACAATGAGCAGTTCTTC. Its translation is CASSLASGSSYNEQFF.

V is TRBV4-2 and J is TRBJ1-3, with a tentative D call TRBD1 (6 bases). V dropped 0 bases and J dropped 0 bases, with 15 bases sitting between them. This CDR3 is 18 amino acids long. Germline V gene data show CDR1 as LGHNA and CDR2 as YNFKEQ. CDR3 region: CASSQDSTGHYSGNTIYF. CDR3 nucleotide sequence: TGTGCCAGCAGCCAAGATTCGACAGGACATTACTCTGGAAACACCATATATTTT.

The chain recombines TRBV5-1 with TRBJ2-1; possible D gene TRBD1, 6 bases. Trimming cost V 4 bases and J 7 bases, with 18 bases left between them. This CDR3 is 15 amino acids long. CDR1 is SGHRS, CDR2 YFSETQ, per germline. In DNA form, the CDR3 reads TGCGCCAGCAGCGCTAACCTTCAGGGGACGAATGAGCAGTTCTTC. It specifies CASSANLQGTNEQFF.

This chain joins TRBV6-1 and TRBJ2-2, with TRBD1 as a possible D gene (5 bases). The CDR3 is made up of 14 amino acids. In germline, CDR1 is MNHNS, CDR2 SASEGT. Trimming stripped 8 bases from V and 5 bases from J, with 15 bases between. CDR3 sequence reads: CASEGDAGTGELFF. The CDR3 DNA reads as TGTGCCAGCGAAGGGGATGCCGGGACCGGGGAGCTGTTTTTT.

The DNA for the CDR3 is TGTGCCAGTAGGGTTGGTGGAGGGAGGTACGAGCAGTTCTTC. Encoded protein: CASRVGGGRYEQFF. The chain employs TRBV19 and TRBJ2-1, with a possible D match to TRBD2 (6 bases). Trimming took 6 bases from V and 10 from J, leaving 19 bases between them. The CDR3 consists of 14 residues. Per germline, CDR1 LNHDA and CDR2 SQIVND (reference sequence).

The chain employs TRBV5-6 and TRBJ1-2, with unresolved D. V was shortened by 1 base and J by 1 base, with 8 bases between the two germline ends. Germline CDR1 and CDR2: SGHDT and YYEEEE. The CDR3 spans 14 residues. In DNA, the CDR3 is TGTGCCAGCAGCTTGTGGTCGGTTAACTATGGCTACACCTTC. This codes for CASSLWSVNYGYTF.

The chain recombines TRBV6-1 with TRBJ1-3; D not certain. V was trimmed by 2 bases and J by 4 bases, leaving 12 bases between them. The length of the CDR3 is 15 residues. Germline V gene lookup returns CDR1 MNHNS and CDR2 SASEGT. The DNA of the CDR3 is TGTGCCAGCAGTGAAACGACCGCGAGGGGAAACACCATATATTTT. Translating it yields CASSETTARGNTIYF.

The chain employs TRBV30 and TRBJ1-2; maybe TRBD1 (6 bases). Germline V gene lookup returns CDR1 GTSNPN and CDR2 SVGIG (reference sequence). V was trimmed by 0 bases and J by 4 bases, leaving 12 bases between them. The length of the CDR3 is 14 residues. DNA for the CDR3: TGTGCCTGGAGTGTACAGGGTCCGACCTATGGCTACACCTTC. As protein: CAWSVQGPTYGYTF.

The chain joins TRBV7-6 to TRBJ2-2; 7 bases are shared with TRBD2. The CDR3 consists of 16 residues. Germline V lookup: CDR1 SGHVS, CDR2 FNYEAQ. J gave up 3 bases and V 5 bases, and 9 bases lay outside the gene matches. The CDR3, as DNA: TGTGCCAGCAGCCCCTGGGCGGGAGCGGACACCGGGGAGCTGTTTTTT. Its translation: CASSPWAGADTGELFF. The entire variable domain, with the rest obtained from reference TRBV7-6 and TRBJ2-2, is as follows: GAGVSQSPRYKVTKRGQDVALRCDPISGHVSLYWYRQALGQGPEFLTYFNYEAQQDKSGLPNDRFSAERPEGSISTLTIQRTEQRDSAMYRCASSPWAGADTGELFFGEGSRLTVL.

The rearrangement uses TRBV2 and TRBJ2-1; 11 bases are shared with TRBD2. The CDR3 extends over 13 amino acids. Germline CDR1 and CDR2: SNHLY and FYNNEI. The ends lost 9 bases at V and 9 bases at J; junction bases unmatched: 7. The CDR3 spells CASSLAGEGEQFF. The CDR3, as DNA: TGTGCCAGTTCACTAGCGGGAGAGGGTGAGCAGTTCTTC. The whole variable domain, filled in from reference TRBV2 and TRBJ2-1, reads EPEVTQTPSHQVTQMGQEVILRCVPISNHLYFYWYRQILGQKVEFLVSFYNNEISEKSEIFDDQFSVERPDGSNFTLKIRSTKLEDSAMYFCASSLAGEGEQFFGPGTRLTVL.

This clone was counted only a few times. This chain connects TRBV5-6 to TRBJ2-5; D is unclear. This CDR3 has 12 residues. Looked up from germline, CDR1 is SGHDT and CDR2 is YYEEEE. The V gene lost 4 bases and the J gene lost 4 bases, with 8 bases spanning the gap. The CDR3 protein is CASSTRRETQYF. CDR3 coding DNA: TGTGCCAGCAGCACAAGAAGAGAGACCCAGTACTTC. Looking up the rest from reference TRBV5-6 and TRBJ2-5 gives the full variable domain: DAGVTQSPTHLIKTRGQQVTLRCSPKSGHDTVSWYQQALGQGPQFIFQYYEEEERQRGNFPDRFSGHQFPNYSSELNVNALLLGDSALYLCASSTRRETQYFGPGTRLLVL.

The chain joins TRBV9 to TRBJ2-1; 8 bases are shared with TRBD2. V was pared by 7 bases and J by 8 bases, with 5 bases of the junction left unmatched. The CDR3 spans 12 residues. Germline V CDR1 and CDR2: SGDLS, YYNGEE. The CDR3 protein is CASQAGDDEQFF. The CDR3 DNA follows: TGTGCCAGCCAAGCGGGAGACGATGAGCAGTTCTTC.

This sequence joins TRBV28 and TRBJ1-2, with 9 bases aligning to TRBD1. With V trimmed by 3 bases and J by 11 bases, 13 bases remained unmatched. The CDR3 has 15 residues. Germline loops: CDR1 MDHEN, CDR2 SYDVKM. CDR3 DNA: TGTGCCAGCAGTTTGCCCGCCTATGTCGGACAGGGGTACACCTTC. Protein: CASSLPAYVGQGYTF.

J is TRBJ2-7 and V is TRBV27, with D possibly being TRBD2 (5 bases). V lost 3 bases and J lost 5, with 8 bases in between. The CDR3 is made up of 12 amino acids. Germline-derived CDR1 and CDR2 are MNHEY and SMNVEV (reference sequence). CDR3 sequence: CASSFTGDEQYF. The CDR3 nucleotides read TGTGCCAGCAGTTTTACCGGGGACGAGCAGTACTTC.

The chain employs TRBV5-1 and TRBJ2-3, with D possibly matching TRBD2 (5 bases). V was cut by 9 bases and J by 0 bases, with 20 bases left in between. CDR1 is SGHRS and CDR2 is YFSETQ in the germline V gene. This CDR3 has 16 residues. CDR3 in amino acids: CATNLGGALSTDTQYF. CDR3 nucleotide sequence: TGCGCCACTAACCTAGGAGGTGCTTTAAGCACAGATACGCAGTATTTT.

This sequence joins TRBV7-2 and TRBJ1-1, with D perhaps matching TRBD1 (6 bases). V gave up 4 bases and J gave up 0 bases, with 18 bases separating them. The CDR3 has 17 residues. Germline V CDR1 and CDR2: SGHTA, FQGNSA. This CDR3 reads CASSYSAGGRLNTEAFF. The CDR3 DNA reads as TGTGCCAGCAGCTATTCCGCGGGGGGGCGTTTGAACACTGAAGCTTTCTTT. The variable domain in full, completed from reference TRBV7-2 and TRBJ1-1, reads GAGVSQSPSNKVTEKGKDVELRCDPISGHTALYWYRQSLGQGLEFLIYFQGNSAPDKSGLPSDRFSAERTGGSVSTLTIQRTQQEDSAVYLCASSYSAGGRLNTEAFFGQGTRLTVV.

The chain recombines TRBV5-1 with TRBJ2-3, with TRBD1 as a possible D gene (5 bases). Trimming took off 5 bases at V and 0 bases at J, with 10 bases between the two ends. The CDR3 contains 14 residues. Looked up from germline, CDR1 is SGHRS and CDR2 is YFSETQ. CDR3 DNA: TGCGCCAGCAGGAGACAGACTAGCACAGATACGCAGTATTTT. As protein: CASRRQTSTDTQYF.

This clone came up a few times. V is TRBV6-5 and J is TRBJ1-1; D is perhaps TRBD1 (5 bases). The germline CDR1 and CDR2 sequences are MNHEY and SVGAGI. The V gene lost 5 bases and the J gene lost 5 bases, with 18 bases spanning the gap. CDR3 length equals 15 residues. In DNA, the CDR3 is TGTGCCAGCAGTCCCCGGGTACTTCGGGGGACTGAAGCTTTCTTT. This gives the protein CASSPRVLRGTEAFF.

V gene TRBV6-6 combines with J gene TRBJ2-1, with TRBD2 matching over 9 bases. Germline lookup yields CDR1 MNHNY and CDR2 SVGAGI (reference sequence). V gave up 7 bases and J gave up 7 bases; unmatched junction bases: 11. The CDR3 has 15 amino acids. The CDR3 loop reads CASNKRREGANEQFF. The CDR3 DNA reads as TGTGCCAGCAACAAGCGGCGGGAGGGGGCGAATGAGCAGTTCTTC.

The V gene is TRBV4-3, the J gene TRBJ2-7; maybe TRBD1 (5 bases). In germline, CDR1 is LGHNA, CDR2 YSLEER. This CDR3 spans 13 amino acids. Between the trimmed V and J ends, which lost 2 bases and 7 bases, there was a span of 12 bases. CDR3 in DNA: TGCGCCAGCAGCCAAATGGGGCTGAGGGAGCAGTACTTC. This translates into CASSQMGLREQYF.